One TCR beta chain is described in this entry. Its specificity is unknown. The data are from a study of cytomegalovirus exposure and HLA in healthy donors. Study results and limitations: Presence/absence analysis assumed near-uniform sequencing depth across donors. In an earlier analysis, in roughly 580 donors, most V segments appeared productive either ~87% or ~30% of the time.

A multiplex PCR was run with 60 Vbeta primers and 13 Jbeta primers. Using immunoSEQ multiplex PCR, the repertoire was profiled, and TCRdb retains in-frame clones only, with some absent. The listing contains around 140,000 clones. This CDR3 spans 14 amino acids. Germline V gene sequence: CDR1 MNHEY, CDR2 SMNVEV (reference sequence). Unmatched junction bases numbered 5, after V lost 6 bases and J lost 0 bases. The receptor was derived from a woman in her 50s in good health and CMV-seronegative. The genes are TRBV27 and TRBJ2-7, with TRBD1 identical over 7 bases. Sequencing was performed on PBMCs. This CDR3 reads CASSRDSGSYEQYF. For the CDR3, the DNA is TGTGCCAGCAGCCGGGACAGCGGCTCCTACGAGCAGTACTTC.